This T cell receptor beta chain was found in a study of T cells after somatic rescue of genetic block. CDR3 length: 18 amino acids. Germline CDR1 and CDR2: LGHNA and YSLEER. V lost 0 bases and J 5 bases, leaving 22 bases between the germline ends. Only in-frame clones appear in the TCRdb table, and some are missing; sequencing was by immunoSEQ multiplex PCR. The repertoire includes approximately 110,000 clones, just over 90% of them detected once, and over 1.1% sits in the top ten. The specimen was peripheral blood mononuclear cells (PBMCs). This clonotype was sampled from a woman aged 18-30 years. V gene TRBV4-3 combines with J gene TRBJ2-5, with D possibly matching TRBD1 (6 bases). The chain's CDR3 is CASSQDQVSRGGRETQYF. The DNA of the CDR3 is TGCGCCAGCAGCCAAGATCAAGTAAGCAGGGGCGGACGGGAGACCCAGTACTTC.